One sample yielded the 4 T cell receptor beta chains listed below, sequenced in a study of identical twins. MiXCR, applied by TCRdb to the 5' RACE reads, yields one record per CDR3 protein. The sample consists of 1.5 million to 2 million distinct CDR3 sequences, roughly a third of them appearing once. Specimen: cord blood. The receptor source for this set is a newborn girl in good health.

This clonotype was seen more than once but under ten times. The chain is built from TRBV20-1 and TRBJ1-2; TRBD1 might be the D (6 bases). The CDR3 is 12 amino acids. Looked up from germline, CDR1 is DFQATT and CDR2 is SNEGSKA (reference sequence). V dropped 4 bases and J dropped 5 bases, with 11 bases sitting between them. CDR3 sequence reads: CSATYRVYGYTF. The CDR3 region has the DNA TGCAGTGCTACGTACAGGGTTTATGGCTACACCTTC.

In this sample, this clonotype turned up many times. The chain is built from TRBV4-2 and TRBJ2-7; no firm D call. Germline CDR1 and CDR2: LGHNA and YNFKEQ. This CDR3 region has 15 residues. The V end was cut by 0 bases, the J end by 4 bases, with 13 bases between. The CDR3 nucleotides read TGTGCCAGCAGCCAAGATCTCGGGCTTCCATACGAGCAGTACTTC. It yields the protein CASSQDLGLPYEQYF.

The V call is TRBV4-1, the J call TRBJ1-2, with D perhaps matching TRBD1 (6 bases). The CDR3 runs to 13 residues. Between the trimmed V and J ends, which lost 1 base and 7 bases, there was a span of 10 bases. Germline V gene data show CDR1 as MGHRA and CDR2 as YSYEKL. The CDR3 DNA reads TGCGCCAGCAGCCAAGTCCCACAGGGTGGCTACACCTTC. Translating gives CASSQVPQGGYTF.

The chain is built from TRBV5-4 and TRBJ2-3; D remains ambiguous. CDR3 length: 18 amino acids. V lost 2 bases, J lost 1 base, and 20 bases lay in between. CDR1 is SGHNT, CDR2 YYREEE, per germline (reference sequence). The CDR3 DNA sequence: TGTGCCAGCAGCTTCAAACTGGGGTCCAACTCGGGCACAGATACGCAGTATTTT. Translating it yields CASSFKLGSNSGTDTQYF.